These 26 T cell receptor beta chains were sequenced from one sample in a study of T cell repertoires in aging, cancer and after chemotherapy (dated by TCRdb to between 2018 and 2020). Instead of sorted cells or RNA, genomic DNA extracted from peripheral blood served as the source for amplifying TCR beta rearrangements. The run used an Illumina MiSeq. Multiplex touch-down PCR with a mixed TRB-A/B primer pool was used to amplify rearranged TRB sequences covering the V, D and J segments. TCRdb reprocessed the public reads (quality trimming at Q25 with fastp, clone calling with MiXCR) and kept in-frame beta chains. Merged by CDR3 protein, the rows form single entries marked with the most common genes and DNA. Across this sample there are more than 10,000 distinct CDR3 sequences, with around a third seen only once. The top ten constitute about 18% of the sample. Sequencing was carried out using blood. These TCRs come from a human donor in good health. The donor label of this sample is uncertain.

This clonotype has a single count. The chain has TRBV29-1 and TRBJ1-2; D may be TRBD1 (5 bases). Trimming removed 4 bases from V and 6 bases from J, with 9 bases in between. CDR1 is SQVTM and CDR2 is ANQGSEA in the germline V gene. The CDR3 spans 11 residues. CDR3 protein: CSVVIGDGYTF. The CDR3, as DNA: TGCAGCGTTGTGATAGGGGATGGCTACACCTTC.

The chain has TRBV5-1 and TRBJ2-2; D is undetermined. V lost 0 bases to trimming and J lost 0 bases, with 3 bases between them. The CDR3 covers 14 residues. Looked up from germline, CDR1 is SGHRS and CDR2 is YFSETQ. CDR3 bases: TGCGCCAGCAGCTTGGCCTCGAACACCGGGGAGCTGTTTTTT. Protein sequence: CASSLASNTGELFF.

The chain combines TRBV24-1 with TRBJ2-2; 9 nucleotides align to TRBD1. CDR3 length: 14 residues. Germline trimming cut 5 bases from V and 3 bases from J; bases unmatched to any gene: 0. Germline assignment: CDR1 KGHDR and CDR2 SFDVKD. CDR3 DNA sequence: TGTGCCACCAGTGGGGACAGGGACACCGGGGAGCTGTTTTTT. Its protein product is CATSGDRDTGELFF.

This sequence joins TRBV5-1 and TRBJ2-6; D possibly corresponds to TRBD1 (7 bases). The V and J ends lost 1 base and 2 bases respectively, with 13 bases between them. The CDR3 is 17 amino acids. Germline V lookup: CDR1 SGHRS, CDR2 YFSETQ. CDR3 in amino acids: CASSLRAGGTGANVLTF. CDR3 in DNA: TGCGCCAGCAGCTTGCGGGCAGGGGGGACTGGGGCCAACGTCCTGACTTTC.

This clonotype occurred a few times. The V gene is TRBV6-6, the J gene TRBJ2-1; D gene unclear. This CDR3 has 12 residues. Germline assignment: CDR1 MNHNY and CDR2 SVGAGI (reference sequence). Trimming stripped 2 bases from V and 10 bases from J, with 9 bases between. The CDR3 here is CASSYESPEQFF. DNA of the CDR3: TGTGCCAGCAGTTACGAGAGCCCGGAGCAGTTCTTC.

This clonotype ranks as medium-sized. The chain links TRBV29-1 to TRBJ2-2, with 8 bases aligning to TRBD1. V lost 7 bases, J lost 0 bases, and 4 bases stayed unmatched. Per the germline V gene, CDR1 is SQVTM and CDR2 is ANQGSEA. This CDR3 spans 14 amino acids. CDR3 DNA: TGCAGCGCGGGACAGGTCGCGAACACCGGGGAGCTGTTTTTT. Protein sequence: CSAGQVANTGELFF.

This clonotype counts as medium-sized (0.01 to 0.1%). The chain has TRBV27 and TRBJ2-1; D may be TRBD2 (6 bases). Trimming stripped 8 bases from V and 10 bases from J, with 9 bases between. The CDR3 runs 10 residues. From germline, CDR1 is MNHEY and CDR2 SMNVEV (reference sequence). This CDR3 reads CASGLAEQFF. The CDR3 DNA follows: TGTGCCAGCGGGCTAGCGGAGCAGTTCTTC.

The CDR3 sequence is CASSFSTSGSKDEQFF. The CDR3 coding sequence is TGTGCCAGCAGCTTTTCGACTAGCGGGAGTAAAGATGAGCAGTTCTTC. This rearrangement joins TRBV7-2 to TRBJ2-1; 12 bases match TRBD2. Per germline, CDR1 SGHTA and CDR2 FQGNSA. The CDR3 runs 16 residues. The ends lost 3 bases at V and 8 bases at J; junction bases unmatched: 8.

A few counts support this clonotype. V and J are TRBV7-6 and TRBJ2-5; 7 bases agree with TRBD1. V shed 3 bases and J 4 bases; nucleotides not matched to a gene: 8. The CDR3 extends over 15 amino acids. Germline assignment: CDR1 SGHVS and CDR2 FNYEAQ. The CDR3 region has the DNA TGTGCCAGCAGCTTCGCACAGGGGTCTGGAGAGACCCAGTACTTC. Translated: CASSFAQGSGETQYF.

The gene calls are TRBV15 and TRBJ2-7, with a tentative D call TRBD2 (5 bases). The CDR3 is 15 residues long. Trimming took 0 bases from V and 2 from J, leaving 11 bases between them. Germline CDR1 reads LNHNV; CDR2 reads YYDKDF (reference sequence). For the CDR3, the DNA is TGTGCCACCAGCAGAGATCACGGACTCCCCTACGAGCAGTACTTC. Its protein product is CATSRDHGLPYEQYF.

The rearrangement uses TRBV27 and TRBJ2-1; a possible D gene is TRBD2 (6 bases). V dropped 5 bases and J dropped 3 bases, with 26 bases sitting between them. The CDR3 runs 19 residues. Germline V CDR1 and CDR2: MNHEY, SMNVEV (reference sequence). DNA for the CDR3: TGTGCCAGCAGTCTACTGGACACCTACGGGAGTCTTGTCTACAATGAGCAGTTCTTC. Translation: CASSLLDTYGSLVYNEQFF.

By sample share, this clonotype is medium-sized (0.01 to 0.1%). This sequence joins TRBV27 and TRBJ2-2; D remains unclear. This CDR3 is 14 amino acids long. Germline CDR1 is MNHEY and CDR2 is SMNVEV (reference sequence). Trimming removed 3 bases at V and 2 bases at J, with 7 bases between. The CDR3 coding sequence is TGTGCCAGCAGTTTCCGCCCTAACACCGGGGAGCTGTTTTTT. It codes for CASSFRPNTGELFF.

The sample holds a few counts of this clonotype. The CDR3 here is CASSPRQGDYYGYTF. In DNA, the CDR3 is TGTGCCAGCAGTCCTAGACAGGGGGATTACTATGGCTACACCTTC. This chain joins TRBV12-3 or TRBV12-4 and TRBJ1-2; 9 bases are shared with TRBD1. V dropped 5 bases and J dropped 3; count of bases not matched to a gene: 7. CDR3 length equals 15 residues.

This clonotype was seen only a few times. This sequence joins TRBV29-1 and TRBJ1-2; TRBD1 agrees at 8 bases. Germline CDR1 and CDR2: SQVTM and ANQGSEA. The CDR3 runs to 15 residues. V lost 2 bases to trimming and J lost 3 bases; unmatched junction nucleotides: 8. The DNA of the CDR3 is TGCAGCGTTGAACCAAGACAGGGGAATCACTATGGCTACACCTTC. It specifies CSVEPRQGNHYGYTF. Variable domain in full (rest from reference TRBV29-1 and TRBJ1-2): SAVISQKPSRDICQRGTSLTIQCQVDSQVTMMFWYRQQPGQSLTLIATANQGSEATYESGFVIDKFPISRPNLTFSTLTVSNMSPEDSSIYLCSVEPRQGNHYGYTFGSGTRLTVV.

V is TRBV6-2 or TRBV6-3 and J is TRBJ2-2; 7 bases agree with TRBD1. There are 15 residues in the CDR3. Unmatched junction bases numbered 8, after V lost 4 bases and J lost 6 bases. Per germline, CDR1 MNHEY and CDR2 SVGEGT. The CDR3 here is CASSFQGDGSGELFF. The CDR3 DNA is TGTGCCAGCAGTTTTCAGGGGGACGGGTCCGGGGAGCTGTTTTTT.

CDR3 coding DNA: TGTGCCAGCGGTAGGGACGAGCAGTACTTC. As protein: CASGRDEQYF. V is TRBV6-2 or TRBV6-3 and J is TRBJ2-7; unclear D gene. This CDR3 has 10 residues. The germline CDR1 and CDR2 sequences are MNHEY and SVGEGT. The V end was cut by 8 bases, the J end by 5 bases, with 7 bases between.

This clonotype was counted only a few times. The V and J genes are TRBV6-4 and TRBJ2-2; 11 nucleotides match TRBD2. The germline CDR1 and CDR2 sequences are MRHNA and SNTAGT. With V trimmed by 8 bases and J by 5 bases, 4 bases remained unmatched. There are 14 residues in the CDR3. The CDR3 reads CASATSGETGELFF. The CDR3 DNA reads TGTGCCAGCGCGACTAGCGGGGAGACCGGGGAGCTGTTTTTT.

The chain has TRBV14 and TRBJ2-7; D not resolved. The length of the CDR3 is 14 residues. V gave up 4 bases and J gave up 3 bases, with 13 bases separating them. CDR1 SGHDN and CDR2 FVKESK come from the germline V gene. This CDR3 is CASSRALGLYEQYF. In DNA, the CDR3 is TGTGCCAGCAGCCGCGCATTGGGTCTCTACGAGCAGTACTTC. Together with reference TRBV14 and TRBJ2-7, the CDR3 gives the full variable domain: EAGVTQFPSHSVIEKGQTVTLRCDPISGHDNLYWYRRVMGKEIKFLLHFVKESKQDESGMPNNRFLAERTGGTYSTLKVQPAELEDSGVYFCASSRALGLYEQYFGPGTRLTVT.

In its sample, this clonotype is medium-sized. One end of the junction is discordant with germline, which a read error may explain. The chain recombines TRBV18 with TRBJ2-7, with D possibly matching TRBD1 (5 bases). CDR1 and CDR2 (germline): KGHSH, LQKENI. This CDR3 region has 14 residues. The CDR3 spells CASSPQANGYEQYF. The CDR3 nucleotides are TGTGCCAGCTCGCCACAGGCCAACGGATACGAGCAGTACTTC.

This clonotype rates as medium-sized. The V call is TRBV6-2 or TRBV6-3, the J call TRBJ2-3; the match to TRBD2 covers 8 bases. This CDR3 contains 15 residues. Germline CDR1 MNHEY, CDR2 SVGEGT. V dropped 0 bases and J dropped 2; count of bases not matched to a gene: 1. The CDR3 reads CASSYSGGATDTQYF. Written as DNA, the CDR3 is TGTGCCAGCAGTTACTCCGGGGGGGCCACAGATACGCAGTATTTT.

For this clonotype: It is likely a read error, because the conserved phenylalanine at the end of the CDR3 is missing. The V gene is TRBV6-5, the J gene TRBJ2-7; no clear D. This CDR3 is 13 amino acids long. Germline CDR1 and CDR2: MNHEY and SVGAGI. V was clipped by 8 bases and J by 6 bases, with 17 bases between them. This CDR3 reads CASGWVGSGEQYL. CDR3 sequence (DNA): TGTGCCAGCGGTTGGGTGGGGTCGGGCGAGCAGTACCTC.

CDR3 nucleotides: TGTGCCAGCAGCTTGGGTGGGACAGCTTTTAGCTATGGCTACACCTTC. As protein: CASSLGGTAFSYGYTF. The chain is built from TRBV5-5 and TRBJ1-2; 7 bases line up with TRBD1. The J segment lost 4 bases and the V segment lost 0 bases, leaving 9 bases of the junction unmatched. In germline, CDR1 is SGHKS, CDR2 YYEKEE (reference sequence). The CDR3 spans 16 residues.

The chain recombines TRBV29-1 with TRBJ1-1; D is undetermined. Trimming pared 7 bases from V and 6 bases from J, leaving 18 bases between. Germline loops: CDR1 SQVTM, CDR2 ANQGSEA. The CDR3 contains 13 residues. CDR3 amino acids: CSAATGVGSEAFF. The DNA of the CDR3 is TGCAGCGCTGCGACTGGAGTTGGATCTGAAGCTTTCTTT.

This chain connects TRBV18 to TRBJ1-1; no definite D call. This CDR3 region has 16 residues. Trimming removed 1 base from V and 3 bases from J, with 15 bases in between. Germline-derived CDR1 and CDR2 are KGHSH and LQKENI. The CDR3 loop is CASSPLSPGKDTEAFF. CDR3 bases: TGTGCCAGCTCACCACTCTCCCCGGGTAAGGACACTGAAGCTTTCTTT.

This clonotype came up a few times. This chain links TRBV27 with TRBJ2-3, with TRBD2 identical over 10 bases. CDR1 and CDR2 from the germline V gene are MNHEY and SMNVEV (reference sequence). The CDR3 length is 16 residues. The junction had 10 bases not matched to a gene; V was cut back by 4 bases and J by 6 bases. The chain's CDR3 is CASSSGLAELRDTQYF. The DNA for the CDR3 is TGTGCCAGCAGTTCAGGACTAGCGGAACTCAGGGATACGCAGTATTTT.

This chain joins TRBV13 and TRBJ1-4, with a weak D call TRBD1 (6 bases). Trimming cost V 7 bases and J 7 bases, with 16 bases left between them. The length of the CDR3 is 14 residues. CDR1 is PRHDT, CDR2 FYEKMQ, per germline (reference sequence). CDR3 nucleotides: TGTGCCAGCACCTTGGGGGGGGCTGGTGAAAAACTGTTTTTT. It specifies CASTLGGAGEKLFF.